Below, one T cell receptor beta chain is given with its context. Its target is unknown. The sample comes from a study of T cell repertoires in cytomegalovirus infection. About the study: Matching HLA type, along with CMV infection, was indicated by public TCR beta signatures.

V trimming: 2 bases; J trimming: 4 bases; junction bases outside the gene matches: 6. The CDR3 runs to 15 residues. Germline V gives CDR1 SEHNR, CDR2 FQNEAQ (reference sequence). Whole-study findings and limits: HLA-C-restricted CMV clonotypes gave the most frequent clonotype in two of eight donors. Cumulative frequency of public TCR beta families picked out carriers of CMV plus the relevant HLA.

TCRdb called the reads again in MiXCR, with one record for every CDR3 protein. The sample contains 750,000 to 900,000 distinct CDR3 sequences, about 29% of which appear only once. The rearrangement uses TRBV7-9 and TRBJ1-1, with 8 bases that match TRBD1. This TCR derives from a human donor in good health (CMV status not recorded). Some clones in this sample may be carry-over from other donors' samples. The source was cultured CD8+ T cells from PBMCs, collected from culture after CMV antigen stimulation. The CDR3 protein is CASSLKGQGITEAFF. The CDR3 DNA reads as TGTGCCAGCAGCTTAAAAGGACAGGGAATCACTGAAGCTTTCTTT.